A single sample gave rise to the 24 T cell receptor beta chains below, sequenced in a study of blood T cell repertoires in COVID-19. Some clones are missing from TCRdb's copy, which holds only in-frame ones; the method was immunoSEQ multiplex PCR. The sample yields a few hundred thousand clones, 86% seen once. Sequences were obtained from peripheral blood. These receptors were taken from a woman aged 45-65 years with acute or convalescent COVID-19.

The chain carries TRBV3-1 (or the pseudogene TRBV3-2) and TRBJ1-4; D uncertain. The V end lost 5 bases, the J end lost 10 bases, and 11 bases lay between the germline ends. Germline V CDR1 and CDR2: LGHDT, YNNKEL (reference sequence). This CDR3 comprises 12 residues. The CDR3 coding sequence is TGTGCCAGCAGCAGTTCTGCAGGAAAACTGTTTTTT. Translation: CASSSSAGKLFF.

CDR3 nucleotide sequence: TGCAGCGTTGAAGGCTCCGGGACAACCTATGGCTACACCTTC. It is translated as CSVEGSGTTYGYTF. The chain couples TRBV29-1 to TRBJ1-2, with D tentatively TRBD1 (6 bases). This CDR3 has 14 amino acids. Germline lookup yields CDR1 SQVTM and CDR2 ANQGSEA. V lost 1 base to trimming and J lost 4 bases, with 13 bases between them.

The CDR3 spells CASNFKGENTEAFF. In DNA form, the CDR3 reads TGTGCCAGCAATTTTAAGGGGGAGAACACTGAAGCTTTCTTT. V and J are TRBV2 and TRBJ1-1; D is perhaps TRBD1 (6 bases). In germline, CDR1 is SNHLY, CDR2 FYNNEI. With 7 bases removed from V and 1 base from J, the gap between germline ends came to 13 bases. This CDR3 is built from 14 residues.

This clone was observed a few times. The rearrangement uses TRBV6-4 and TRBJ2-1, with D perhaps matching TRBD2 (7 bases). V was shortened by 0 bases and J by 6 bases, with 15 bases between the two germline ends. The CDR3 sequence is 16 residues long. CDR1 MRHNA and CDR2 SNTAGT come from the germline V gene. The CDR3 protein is CASSDSGAGAGNEQFF. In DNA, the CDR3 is TGTGCCAGCAGTGACTCGGGTGCGGGGGCGGGCAATGAGCAGTTCTTC.

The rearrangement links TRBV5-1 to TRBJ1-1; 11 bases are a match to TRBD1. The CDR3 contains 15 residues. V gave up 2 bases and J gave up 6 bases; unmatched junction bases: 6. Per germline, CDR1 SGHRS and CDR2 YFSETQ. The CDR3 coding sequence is TGCGCCAGCAGCTTAGACCCGGGACAGGGGGCTGAAGCTTTCTTT. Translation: CASSLDPGQGAEAFF.

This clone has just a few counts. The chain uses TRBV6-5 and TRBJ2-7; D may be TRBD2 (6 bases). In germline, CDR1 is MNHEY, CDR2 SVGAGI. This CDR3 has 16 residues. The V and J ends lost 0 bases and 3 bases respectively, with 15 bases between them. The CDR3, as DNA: TGTGCCAGCAGTTACTCGAATGGAGGGGCGGGCTACGAGCAGTACTTC. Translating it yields CASSYSNGGAGYEQYF.

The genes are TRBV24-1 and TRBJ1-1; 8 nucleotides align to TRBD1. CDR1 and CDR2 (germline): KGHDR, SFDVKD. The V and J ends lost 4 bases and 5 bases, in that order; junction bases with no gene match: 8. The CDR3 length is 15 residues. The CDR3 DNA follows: TGTGCCACCAGTGACCCCCGGACAGGGTTGACTGAAGCTTTCTTT. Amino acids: CATSDPRTGLTEAFF.

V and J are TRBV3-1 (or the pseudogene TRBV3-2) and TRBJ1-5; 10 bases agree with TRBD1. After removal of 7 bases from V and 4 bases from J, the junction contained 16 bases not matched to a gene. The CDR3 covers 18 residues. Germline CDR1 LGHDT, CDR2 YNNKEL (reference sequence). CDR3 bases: TGTGCCAGCATCCTGAAAGATAGGGGACAGGGGAATAATCAGCCCCAGCATTTT. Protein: CASILKDRGQGNNQPQHF.

The CDR3 coding sequence is TGTGCCAGTAGTATACGACTAGCGGTCTCCTACGAGCAGTACTTC. Its translation: CASSIRLAVSYEQYF. The chain uses TRBV19 and TRBJ2-7; 9 nucleotides align to TRBD2. CDR3 length: 15 amino acids. J lost 0 bases, V lost 2 bases, and 2 bases had no gene match. Germline CDR1 and CDR2: LNHDA and SQIVND (reference sequence). Full variable domain (rest looked up from reference TRBV19 and TRBJ2-7): DGGITQSPKYLFRKEGQNVTLSCEQNLNHDAMYWYRQDPGQGLRLIYYSQIVNDFQKGDIAEGYSVSREKKESFPLTVTSAQKNPTAFYLCASSIRLAVSYEQYFGPGTRLTVT.

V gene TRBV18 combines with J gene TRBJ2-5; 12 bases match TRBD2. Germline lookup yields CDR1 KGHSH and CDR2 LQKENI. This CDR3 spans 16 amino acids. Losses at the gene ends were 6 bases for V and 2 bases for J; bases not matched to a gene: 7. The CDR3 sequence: CASSQTSGGLQETQYF. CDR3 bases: TGTGCCAGCTCGCAGACTAGCGGGGGTCTACAAGAGACCCAGTACTTC.

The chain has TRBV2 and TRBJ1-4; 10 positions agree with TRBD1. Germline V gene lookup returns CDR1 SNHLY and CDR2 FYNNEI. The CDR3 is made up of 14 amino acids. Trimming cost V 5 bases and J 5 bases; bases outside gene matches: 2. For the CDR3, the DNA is TGTGCCAGCAGTTTGGACAGGGGGAATGAAAAACTGTTTTTT. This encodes CASSLDRGNEKLFF.

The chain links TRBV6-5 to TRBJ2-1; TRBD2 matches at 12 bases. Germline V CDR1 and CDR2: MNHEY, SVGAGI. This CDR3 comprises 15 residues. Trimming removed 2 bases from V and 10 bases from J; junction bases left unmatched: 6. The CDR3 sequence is CASSYGGLAGREQFF. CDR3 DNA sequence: TGTGCCAGCAGTTACGGGGGACTAGCGGGCAGGGAGCAGTTCTTC.

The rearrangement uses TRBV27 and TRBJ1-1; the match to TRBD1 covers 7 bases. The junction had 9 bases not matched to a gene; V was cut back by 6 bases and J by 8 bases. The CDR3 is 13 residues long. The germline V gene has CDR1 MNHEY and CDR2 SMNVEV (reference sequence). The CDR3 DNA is TGTGCCAGCAGCCAGACAGGGAACCGGGAAGCTTTCTTT. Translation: CASSQTGNREAFF.

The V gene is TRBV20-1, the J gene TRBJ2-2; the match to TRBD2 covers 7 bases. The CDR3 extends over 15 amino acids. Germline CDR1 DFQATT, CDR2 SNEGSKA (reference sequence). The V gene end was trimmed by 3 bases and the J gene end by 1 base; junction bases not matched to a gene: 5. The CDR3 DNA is TGCAGTGCTAGTTGGGGGGGAAAGAACACCGGGGAGCTGTTTTTT. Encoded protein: CSASWGGKNTGELFF.

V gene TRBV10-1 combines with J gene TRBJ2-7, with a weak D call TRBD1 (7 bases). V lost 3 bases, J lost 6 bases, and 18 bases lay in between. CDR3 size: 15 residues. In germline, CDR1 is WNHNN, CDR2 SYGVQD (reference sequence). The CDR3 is CASSERGPGVCEQYF. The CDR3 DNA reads TGCGCCAGCAGTGAAAGGGGGCCGGGGGTCTGCGAGCAGTACTTC.

CDR3 sequence reads: CASSIIGGSTGELFF. Here the CDR3 DNA reads TGTGCCAGTAGTATTATTGGAGGCAGCACCGGGGAGCTGTTTTTT. V is TRBV19 and J is TRBJ2-2; weak D call: TRBD2 (5 bases). Trimming removed 3 bases at V and 4 bases at J, with 12 bases between. The CDR3 spans 15 residues. Germline V gives CDR1 LNHDA, CDR2 SQIVND (reference sequence).

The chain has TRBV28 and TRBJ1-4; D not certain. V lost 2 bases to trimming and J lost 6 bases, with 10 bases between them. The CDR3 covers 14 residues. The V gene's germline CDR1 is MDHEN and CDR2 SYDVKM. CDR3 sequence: CASSLSRRDEKLFF. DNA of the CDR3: TGTGCCAGCAGTTTAAGCCGGAGGGATGAAAAACTGTTTTTT.

The CDR3 DNA sequence: TGTGCCAGCAGCCTCGGGTGGGGGCAGGGGACAGATACGCAGTATTTT. Translation gives CASSLGWGQGTDTQYF. The chain uses TRBV7-3 and TRBJ2-3; D is possibly TRBD1 (6 bases). CDR1 and CDR2 from the germline V gene are SGHTA and FQGTGA. V was cut by 5 bases and J by 3 bases, with 18 bases left in between. This CDR3 comprises 16 residues.

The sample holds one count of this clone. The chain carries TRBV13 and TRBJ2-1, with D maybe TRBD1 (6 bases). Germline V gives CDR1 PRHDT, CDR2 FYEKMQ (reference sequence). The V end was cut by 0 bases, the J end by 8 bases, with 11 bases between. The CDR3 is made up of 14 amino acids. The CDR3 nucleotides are TGTGCCAGCAGCTTAGGGACAGGTTTTGATGAGCAGTTCTTC. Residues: CASSLGTGFDEQFF.

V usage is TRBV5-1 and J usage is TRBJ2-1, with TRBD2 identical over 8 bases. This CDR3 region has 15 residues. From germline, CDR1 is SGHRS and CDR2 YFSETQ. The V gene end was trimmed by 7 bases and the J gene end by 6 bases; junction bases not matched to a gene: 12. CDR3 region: CASAPTSGGINEQFF. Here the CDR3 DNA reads TGCGCCAGCGCCCCCACTAGCGGCGGCATCAATGAGCAGTTCTTC.

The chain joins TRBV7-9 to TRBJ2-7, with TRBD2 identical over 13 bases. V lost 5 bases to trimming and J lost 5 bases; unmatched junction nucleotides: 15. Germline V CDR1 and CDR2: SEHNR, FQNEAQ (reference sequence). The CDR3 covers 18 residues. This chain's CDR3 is CASSLRTSGSQRSHEQYF. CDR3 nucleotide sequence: TGTGCCAGCAGCCTAAGGACTAGCGGGAGTCAACGTTCCCACGAGCAGTACTTC.

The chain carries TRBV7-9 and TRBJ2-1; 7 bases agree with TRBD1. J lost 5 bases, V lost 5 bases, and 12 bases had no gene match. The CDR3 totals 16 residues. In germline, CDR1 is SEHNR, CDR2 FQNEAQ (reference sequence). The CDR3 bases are TGTGCCAGCAGCCCCCCTCCAGGGGGTCAGGACAATGAGCAGTTCTTC. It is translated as CASSPPPGGQDNEQFF.

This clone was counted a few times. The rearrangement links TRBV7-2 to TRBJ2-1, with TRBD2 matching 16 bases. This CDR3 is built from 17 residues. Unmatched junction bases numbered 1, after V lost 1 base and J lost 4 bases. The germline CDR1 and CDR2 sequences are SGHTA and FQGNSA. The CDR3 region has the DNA TGTGCCAGCAGCTTAGGGGGACTAGCGGGAGGGTACAATGAGCAGTTCTTC. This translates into CASSLGGLAGGYNEQFF.

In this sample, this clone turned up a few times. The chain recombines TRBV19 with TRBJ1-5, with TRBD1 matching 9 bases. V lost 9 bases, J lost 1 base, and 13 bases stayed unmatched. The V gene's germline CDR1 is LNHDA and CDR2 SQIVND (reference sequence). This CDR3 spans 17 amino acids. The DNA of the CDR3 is TGTGCCAGGGGACCGGGACAGGGCTCCGGGAGCAATCAGCCCCAGCATTTT. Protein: CARGPGQGSGSNQPQHF.